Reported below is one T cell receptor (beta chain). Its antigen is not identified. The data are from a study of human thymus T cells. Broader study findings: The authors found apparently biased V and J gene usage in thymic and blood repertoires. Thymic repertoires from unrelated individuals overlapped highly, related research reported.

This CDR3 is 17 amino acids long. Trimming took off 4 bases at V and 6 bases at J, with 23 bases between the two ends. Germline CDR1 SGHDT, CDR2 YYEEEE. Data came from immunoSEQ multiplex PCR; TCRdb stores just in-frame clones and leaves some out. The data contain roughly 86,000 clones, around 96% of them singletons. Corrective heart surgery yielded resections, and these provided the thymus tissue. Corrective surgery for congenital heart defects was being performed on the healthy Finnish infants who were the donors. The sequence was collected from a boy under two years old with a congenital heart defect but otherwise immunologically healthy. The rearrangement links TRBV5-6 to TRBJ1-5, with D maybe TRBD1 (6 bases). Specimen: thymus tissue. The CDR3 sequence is CASSLGGGARFGQPQHF. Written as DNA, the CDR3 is TGTGCCAGCAGCCTCGGCGGGGGGGCGCGGTTCGGTCAGCCCCAGCATTTT.